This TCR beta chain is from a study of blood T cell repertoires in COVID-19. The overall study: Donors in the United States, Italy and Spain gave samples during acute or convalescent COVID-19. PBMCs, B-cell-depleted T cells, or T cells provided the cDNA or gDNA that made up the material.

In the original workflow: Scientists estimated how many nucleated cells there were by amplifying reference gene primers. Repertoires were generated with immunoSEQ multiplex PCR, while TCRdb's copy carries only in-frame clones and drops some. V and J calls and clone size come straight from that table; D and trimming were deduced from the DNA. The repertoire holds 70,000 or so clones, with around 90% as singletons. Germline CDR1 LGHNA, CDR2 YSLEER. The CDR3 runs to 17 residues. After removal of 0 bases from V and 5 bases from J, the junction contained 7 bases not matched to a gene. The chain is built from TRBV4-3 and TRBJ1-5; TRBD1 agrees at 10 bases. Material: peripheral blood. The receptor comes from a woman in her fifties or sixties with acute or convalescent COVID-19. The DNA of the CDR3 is TGCGCCAGCAGCCAAGATATCGGGACAGGGGAATATCAGCCCCAGCATTTT. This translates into CASSQDIGTGEYQPQHF.